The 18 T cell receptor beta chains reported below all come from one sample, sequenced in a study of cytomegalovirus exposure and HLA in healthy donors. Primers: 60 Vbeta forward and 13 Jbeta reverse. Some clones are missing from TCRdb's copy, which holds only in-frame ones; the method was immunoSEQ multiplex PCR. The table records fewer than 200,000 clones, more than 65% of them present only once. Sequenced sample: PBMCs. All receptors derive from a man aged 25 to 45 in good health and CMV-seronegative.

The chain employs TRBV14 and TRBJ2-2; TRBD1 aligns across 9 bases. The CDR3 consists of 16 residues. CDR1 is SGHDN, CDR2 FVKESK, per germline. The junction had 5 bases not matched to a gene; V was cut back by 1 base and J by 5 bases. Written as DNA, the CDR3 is TGTGCCAGCAGCCAAGGTTTTGGGACAGGGACCGGGGAGCTGTTTTTT. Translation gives CASSQGFGTGTGELFF.

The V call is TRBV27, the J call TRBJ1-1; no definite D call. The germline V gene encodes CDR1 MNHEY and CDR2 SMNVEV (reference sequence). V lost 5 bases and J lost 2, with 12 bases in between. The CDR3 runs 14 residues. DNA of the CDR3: TGTGCCAGCAGTCCCGGTTTCAAAAACACTGAAGCTTTCTTT. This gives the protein CASSPGFKNTEAFF.

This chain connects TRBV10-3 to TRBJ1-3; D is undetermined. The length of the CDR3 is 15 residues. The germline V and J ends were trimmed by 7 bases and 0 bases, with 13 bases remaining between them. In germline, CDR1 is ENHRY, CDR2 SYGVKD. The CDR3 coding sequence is TGTGCCATCAATCTCTCGGGTAACTCTGGAAACACCATATATTTT. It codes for CAINLSGNSGNTIYF.

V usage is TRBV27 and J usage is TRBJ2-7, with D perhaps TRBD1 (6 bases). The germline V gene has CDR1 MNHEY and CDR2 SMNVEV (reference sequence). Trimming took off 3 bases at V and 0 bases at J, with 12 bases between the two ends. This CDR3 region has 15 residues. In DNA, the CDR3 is TGTGCCAGCAGTTTTACCGGGACACACTCCTACGAGCAGTACTTC. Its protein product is CASSFTGTHSYEQYF.

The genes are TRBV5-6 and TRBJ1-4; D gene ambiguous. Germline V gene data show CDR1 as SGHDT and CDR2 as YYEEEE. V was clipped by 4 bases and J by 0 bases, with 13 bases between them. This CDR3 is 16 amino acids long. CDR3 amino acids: CASSPNSGATNEKLFF. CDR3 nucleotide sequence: TGTGCCAGCAGCCCTAATTCCGGGGCAACTAATGAAAAACTGTTTTTT.

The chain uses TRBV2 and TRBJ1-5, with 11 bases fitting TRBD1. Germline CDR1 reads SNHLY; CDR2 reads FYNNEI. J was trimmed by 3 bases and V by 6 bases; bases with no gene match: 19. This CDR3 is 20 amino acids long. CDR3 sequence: CASRRRTGGARGDTNQPQHF. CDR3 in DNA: TGTGCCAGCAGGAGAAGGACAGGGGGCGCGCGGGGGGATACCAATCAGCCCCAGCATTTT. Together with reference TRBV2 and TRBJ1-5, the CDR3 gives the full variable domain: EPEVTQTPSHQVTQMGQEVILRCVPISNHLYFYWYRQILGQKVEFLVSFYNNEISEKSEIFDDQFSVERPDGSNFTLKIRSTKLEDSAMYFCASRRRTGGARGDTNQPQHFGDGTRLSIL.

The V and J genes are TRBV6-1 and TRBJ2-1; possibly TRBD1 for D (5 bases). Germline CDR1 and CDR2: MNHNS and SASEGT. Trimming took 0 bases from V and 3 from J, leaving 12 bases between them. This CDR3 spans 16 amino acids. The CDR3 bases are TGTGCCAGCAGTGAAGCGGTGGGCAGGGTCTACAATGAGCAGTTCTTC. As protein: CASSEAVGRVYNEQFF.

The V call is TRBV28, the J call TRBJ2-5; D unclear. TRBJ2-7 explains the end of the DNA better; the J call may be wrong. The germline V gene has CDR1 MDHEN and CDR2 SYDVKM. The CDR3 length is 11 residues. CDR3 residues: CASSSTYEQYF. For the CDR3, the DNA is TGTGCCAGCAGCTCTACCTACGAGCAGTACTTC.

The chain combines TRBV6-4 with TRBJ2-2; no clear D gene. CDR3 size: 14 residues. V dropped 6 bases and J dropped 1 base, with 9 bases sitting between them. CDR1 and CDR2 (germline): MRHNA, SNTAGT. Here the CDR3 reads CASSGGKNTGELFF. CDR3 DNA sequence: TGTGCCAGCAGCGGTGGTAAGAACACCGGGGAGCTGTTTTTT.

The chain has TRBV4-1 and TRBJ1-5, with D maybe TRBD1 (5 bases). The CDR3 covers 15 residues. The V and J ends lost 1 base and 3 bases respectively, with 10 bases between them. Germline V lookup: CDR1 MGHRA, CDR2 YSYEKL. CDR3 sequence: CASSQGDSSNQPQHF. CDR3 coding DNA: TGCGCCAGCAGCCAAGGCGACAGTTCCAATCAGCCCCAGCATTTT.

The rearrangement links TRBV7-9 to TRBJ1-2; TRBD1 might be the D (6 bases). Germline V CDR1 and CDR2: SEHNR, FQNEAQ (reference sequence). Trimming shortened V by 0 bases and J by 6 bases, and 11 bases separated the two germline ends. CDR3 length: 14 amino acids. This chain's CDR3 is CASSLADRPNGYTF. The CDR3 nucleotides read TGTGCCAGCAGCTTAGCCGACAGGCCAAATGGCTACACCTTC.

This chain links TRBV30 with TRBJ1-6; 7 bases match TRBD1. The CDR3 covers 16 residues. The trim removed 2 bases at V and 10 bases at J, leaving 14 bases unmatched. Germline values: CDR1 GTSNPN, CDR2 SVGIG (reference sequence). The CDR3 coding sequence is TGTGCCTGGAGTCCTACTCACAGGGGTCCTGAGTCACCCCTCCACTTT. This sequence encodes CAWSPTHRGPESPLHF.

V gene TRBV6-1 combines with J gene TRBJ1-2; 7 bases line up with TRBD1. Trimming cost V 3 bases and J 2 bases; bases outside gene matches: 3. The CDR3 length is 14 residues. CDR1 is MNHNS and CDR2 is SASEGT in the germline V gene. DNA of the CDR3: TGTGCCAGCAGTGACTGGGACAGAAACTATGGCTACACCTTC. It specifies CASSDWDRNYGYTF.

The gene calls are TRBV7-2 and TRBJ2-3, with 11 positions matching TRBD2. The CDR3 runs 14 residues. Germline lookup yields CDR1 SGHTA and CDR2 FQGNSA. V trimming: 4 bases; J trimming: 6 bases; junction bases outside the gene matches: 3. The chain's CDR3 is CASSSRTSGDTQYF. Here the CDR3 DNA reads TGTGCCAGCAGCTCCAGGACTAGCGGGGATACGCAGTATTTT.

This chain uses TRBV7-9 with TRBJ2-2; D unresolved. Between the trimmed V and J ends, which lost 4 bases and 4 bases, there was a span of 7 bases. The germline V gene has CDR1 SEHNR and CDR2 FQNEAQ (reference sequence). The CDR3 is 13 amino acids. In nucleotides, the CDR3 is TGTGCCAGCAGCTCACAGCTCACCGGGGAGCTGTTTTTT. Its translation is CASSSQLTGELFF. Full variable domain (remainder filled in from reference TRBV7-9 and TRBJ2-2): DTGVSQNPRHKITKRGQNVTFRCDPISEHNRLYWYRQTLGQGPEFLTYFQNEAQLEKSRLLSDRFSAERPKGSFSTLEIQRTEQGDSAMYLCASSSQLTGELFFGEGSRLTVL.

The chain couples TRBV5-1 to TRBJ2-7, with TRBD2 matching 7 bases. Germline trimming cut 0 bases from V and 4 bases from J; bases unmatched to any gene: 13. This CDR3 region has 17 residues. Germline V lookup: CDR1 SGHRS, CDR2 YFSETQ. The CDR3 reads CASSLGLGGSMAYEQYF. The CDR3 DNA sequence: TGCGCCAGCAGCTTGGGGCTCGGCGGGAGCATGGCGTACGAGCAGTACTTC.

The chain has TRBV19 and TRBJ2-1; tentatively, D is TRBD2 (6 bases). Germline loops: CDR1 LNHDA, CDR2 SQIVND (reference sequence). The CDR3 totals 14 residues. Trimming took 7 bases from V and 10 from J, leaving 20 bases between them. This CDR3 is CASKGRLEFGEQFF. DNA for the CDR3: TGTGCCAGTAAGGGGAGACTAGAGTTTGGCGAGCAGTTCTTC.

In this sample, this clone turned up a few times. CDR3 sequence (DNA): TGTGCCAGCAGCCGTAACGGACAGGGGGCGGATGGCTACACCTTC. Translated, it gives CASSRNGQGADGYTF. The rearrangement uses TRBV7-2 and TRBJ1-2; 11 bases align to TRBD1. Germline V gives CDR1 SGHTA, CDR2 FQGNSA. The CDR3 is 15 residues long. Trimming took 5 bases from V and 6 from J; bases not matched to a gene: 8.